Listed here is a single T cell receptor beta chain. Its target is not known. This sample stems from a study of response to subunit inactivated influenza vaccine. Trimming took 7 bases from V and 2 from J, leaving 11 bases between them. CDR1 is LGHDT, CDR2 YNNKEL, per germline (reference sequence). The CDR3 spans 14 residues. Broader study findings: The authors suggested that every seasonal influenza vaccination recruits few new T cells.

In TCRdb, the RT-PCR reads were re-called with MiXCR into one record per CDR3 protein. The data contain almost 600,000 distinct CDR3 sequences, 13% to 15% of them singletons. J is TRBJ2-2 and V is TRBV3-1; D not resolved. The receptor's source is a man over 45 who received an inactivated influenza vaccine. Material: PBMCs from blood, obtained roughly 12 days after vaccination. The DNA of the CDR3 is TGTGCCAGCAAGGCCCGAACAAACACCGGGGAGCTGTTTTTT. It encodes CASKARTNTGELFF.